The 7 T cell receptor beta chains listed next were all sequenced from one sample in a study of T cells in Graves' hyperthyroidism and ophthalmopathy. It was RNA transcripts that yielded the amplified TCR beta CDR3 regions. Researchers ran a first-round RT-PCR on the TCR CDR3 using the HTBI primer set. TCRdb re-called the multiplex PCR reads with MiXCR, one entry per CDR3 protein. The sample contains around 360,000 distinct CDR3 sequences, over 12% of which appear only once. The source material was blood. These receptor sequences come from a woman aged 60-75 years with Graves' ophthalmopathy.

This clonotype was observed a handful of times. The chain uses TRBV6-2 or TRBV6-3 and TRBJ2-3, with D hard to call. Deletions cut 7 bases from V and 0 bases from J, with 8 bases between. Germline lookup yields CDR1 MNHEY and CDR2 SVGEGT. CDR3 size: 13 residues. The CDR3 spells CASTTSSTDTQYF. CDR3 sequence (DNA): TGTGCCAGCACCACATCGAGCACAGATACGCAGTATTTT.

This clonotype was seen at least ten times. V usage is TRBV28 and J usage is TRBJ1-1; 8 positions match TRBD1. There are 15 residues in the CDR3. CDR1 MDHEN and CDR2 SYDVKM come from the germline V gene. Trimming removed 1 base from V and 7 bases from J; junction bases left unmatched: 8. CDR3 nucleotides: TGTGCCAGCAGTTTATACCAGGGGGCTAGAGGTGAAGCTTTCTTT. The encoded protein is CASSLYQGARGEAFF.

Only a few counts were recorded for this clonotype. J is TRBJ2-7 and V is TRBV5-1; no clear D gene. Trimming removed 5 bases from V and 7 bases from J, with 10 bases in between. The length of the CDR3 is 11 residues. The germline CDR1 and CDR2 sequences are SGHRS and YFSETQ. The CDR3 DNA is TGCGCCAGCAGGGGTAGGGTAGAGCAGTACTTC. This translates into CASRGRVEQYF.

As to this clonotype: A read error may be the cause here, since a much bigger clone is one base away. No conserved phenylalanine or tryptophan is present at the end of the CDR3, so a read error is the likely explanation. The CDR3 DNA reads TGTGCCAGCAGCCCTCGGTTGGGGGACCAAGAGACCCAGTACTCC. Protein product: CASSPRLGDQETQYS. The chain has TRBV11-2 and TRBJ2-5; D possibly uses TRBD1 or TRBD2 (5 bases each). The CDR3 is 15 residues long. Germline V gives CDR1 SGHAT, CDR2 FQNNGV. V lost 5 bases to trimming and J lost 0 bases, with 13 bases between them.

At least ten counts were recorded for this clonotype. The DNA of the CDR3 is TGTGCCAGCAGTTTAAATTGGCTAGCGAGTTACGAGCAGTACTTC. This encodes CASSLNWLASYEQYF. The rearrangement links TRBV12-3 or TRBV12-4 to TRBJ2-7, with a weak D call TRBD2 (6 bases). Trimming left V 2 bases short and J 4 bases short, with 15 bases between. The CDR3 spans 15 residues.

This clonotype was detected many times. CDR3 sequence (DNA): TGCGCCAGCAGAGGACTAGCGGGAGGCTCTGTCTACAATGAGCAGTTCTTC. Its translation is CASRGLAGGSVYNEQFF. The rearrangement joins TRBV5-1 to TRBJ2-1; 14 positions match TRBD2. Germline CDR1 SGHRS, CDR2 YFSETQ. The CDR3 covers 17 residues. V gave up 5 bases and J gave up 3 bases; unmatched junction bases: 7. The entire variable domain, with the rest obtained from reference TRBV5-1 and TRBJ2-1, is as follows: KAGVTQTPRYLIKTRGQQVTLSCSPISGHRSVSWYQQTPGQGLQFLFEYFSETQRNKGNFPGRFSGRQFSNSRSEMNVSTLELGDSALYLCASRGLAGGSVYNEQFFGPGTRLTVL.

The table lists this clonotype with a few counts. The V call is TRBV7-9, the J call TRBJ1-3, with D hard to call. V was clipped by 5 bases and J by 0 bases, with 17 bases between them. The CDR3 loop spans 17 amino acids. Germline-derived CDR1 and CDR2 are SEHNR and FQNEAQ (reference sequence). CDR3 coding DNA: TGTGCCAGCAGCCCTTCCCTTAACCGCCACTCTGGAAACACCATATATTTT. It codes for CASSPSLNRHSGNTIYF.